The rows below give T cell receptor beta chains drawn from one sample of a study of blood T cell repertoires in COVID-19. Assay used: immunoSEQ multiplex PCR; TCRdb lists only in-frame clones, some missing. The table lists 58,000 or so clones, roughly 74% of them singletons, with over 25% in the top ten. Sequencing was performed on peripheral blood. Every receptor here comes from a woman of 80 years or more with acute or convalescent COVID-19. Each CDR3 is given with its conserved first and last residue. The D gene is left open where the match is weak. The size of a clone is reported for some rows only, either as once, few or many, or as a class for expanded clones.

v_gene	j_gene	abundance	d_gene	CDR3nt	CDR3aa
TRBV4-2	TRBJ1-4	NA	NA	TGTGCCAGCAGCCAAGGTCGGGGGACTTCTGAAAAACTGTTTTTT	CASSQGRGTSEKLFF
TRBV11-3	TRBJ2-2	NA	TRBD1	TGTGCCAGCAGCTCTTCCCGGACAGGGTTCACCGGGGAGCTGTTTTTT	CASSSSRTGFTGELFF
TRBV10-3	TRBJ2-7	NA	TRBD1	TGTGCCATCAGTGACGCGAGGGGGGGACAGGGGGCCTACGAGCAGTACTTC	CAISDARGGQGAYEQYF
TRBV6-5	TRBJ1-5	NA	NA	TGTGCCAGCAACGAGGGGGGGGCTCAGCCCCAGCATTTT	CASNEGGAQPQHF
TRBV10-2	TRBJ2-3	NA	TRBD2	TGCGCCAGCAGGGATAGCGGGACAGATACGCAGTATTTT	CASRDSGTDTQYF
TRBV9	TRBJ2-1	NA	TRBD2	TGTGCCAGCACCCTAAGCGGGAGTGGGGGCAATGAGCAGTTCTTC	CASTLSGSGGNEQFF
TRBV6-5	TRBJ2-7	NA	TRBD1	TGTGCCAGCAGTTTCGACCGGGACAGGAGCTACGAGCAGTACTTC	CASSFDRDRSYEQYF
TRBV28	TRBJ1-2	NA	NA	TGTGCCAGCACCTTGACGGTGGGGGAGGGAATCTATGGCTACACCTTC	CASTLTVGEGIYGYTF
TRBV6-4	TRBJ2-1	NA	NA	TGTGCCAGCAGTGCTGAGAGGAGCGTGAATGAGCAGTTCTTC	CASSAERSVNEQFF
TRBV11-2	TRBJ2-3	few	NA	TGTGCCAGCAGATACGGTAGCACAGATACGCAGTATTTT	CASRYGSTDTQYF
TRBV6-6	TRBJ2-3	NA	TRBD2	TGTGCCAGCAGTGGACTAGCGGGGAGCACAGATACGCAGTATTTT	CASSGLAGSTDTQYF
TRBV21-1	TRBJ2-7	NA	NA	TGTGCCAGCAGCCCCCACCCGACAGGCATAAGCTCCTACGAGCAGTACTTC	CASSPHPTGISSYEQYF
TRBV4-2	TRBJ2-2	NA	TRBD2	TGTGCCAGCAGCCAAGATTTCCAAGCGGGAGCTACCGGGGAGCTGTTTTTT	CASSQDFQAGATGELFF
TRBV29-1	TRBJ2-2	NA	TRBD2	TGCAGCGTTGGGGAGGGAGCGCGCACCGGGGAGCTGTTTTTT	CSVGEGARTGELFF
TRBV28	TRBJ2-7	NA	NA	TGTGCCAGCAGTCCTCAGCCCCTCAGGGGCCTAAGGAACTACGAGCAGTACTTC	CASSPQPLRGLRNYEQYF
TRBV27	TRBJ2-1	NA	TRBD2	TGTGCCAGCAGTCCCGGGACTAGCGGGAGACCCCACAATGAGCAGTTCTTC	CASSPGTSGRPHNEQFF
TRBV15	TRBJ1-1	NA	NA	TGTGCCACCAGCAGAAGGACAGCCGAAGCTTTCTTT	CATSRRTAEAFF
TRBV6-5	TRBJ2-7	NA	TRBD2	TGTGCCAGCCAAGCCCTAGGACTAGCGGGAACGCAGTACTTC	CASQALGLAGTQYF
TRBV5-1	TRBJ2-2	NA	TRBD2	TGCGCCAGCAGCTTGAGCGGGAGGAGCACCGGGGAGCTGTTTTTT	CASSLSGRSTGELFF
TRBV5-1	TRBJ2-3	NA	TRBD2	TGCGCCAGCATCTCGCTAGCGGGAGACACAGATACGCAGTATTTT	CASISLAGDTDTQYF
TRBV28	TRBJ1-2	NA	TRBD1	TGTGCCAGCAGAGGGACAGGGGGGCTTGGCTACACCTTC	CASRGTGGLGYTF
TRBV28	TRBJ2-7	NA	TRBD1	TGTGCCAGCATGGGACAGGGCCTCTACGAGCAGTACTTC	CASMGQGLYEQYF
TRBV3-1/TRBV3-2	TRBJ1-5	few	TRBD1	TGTGCCAGCAGCCCTTCCGGGACAGGGAATCAGCCCCAGCATTTT	CASSPSGTGNQPQHF
TRBV28	TRBJ2-3	NA	NA	TGTGCCAGCAGTTTGTGGGAGAGGAGCACAGATACGCAGTATTTT	CASSLWERSTDTQYF
TRBV24-1	TRBJ1-4	NA	NA	TGTGCCACCAGTGAAAACAGCGAAAAACTGTTTTTT	CATSENSEKLFF
TRBV15	TRBJ2-5	NA	TRBD2	TGTGCCACCAGCAGAGCGAGAAGACTAGCGGGAGATGAGACCCAGTACTTC	CATSRARRLAGDETQYF
TRBV30	TRBJ1-5	NA	TRBD1	TGTGCCTGGAACAGGGGCAGGGATCAGCCCCAGCATTTT	CAWNRGRDQPQHF
TRBV28	TRBJ2-5	once	NA	TGTGCCAGCAGTATATCAGGGTTTGGGAAGACCCAGTACTTC	CASSISGFGKTQYF
TRBV7-8	TRBJ2-3	NA	TRBD2	TGTGCCAGCAGCCTGGGCCTAGCGGGAGGTGCGTATTTT	CASSLGLAGGAYF
TRBV19	TRBJ1-2	NA	NA	TGTGCCAGTATCCCCCAGGCAGGGCTATCTAACTATGGCTACACCTTC	CASIPQAGLSNYGYTF
TRBV6-2/TRBV6-3	TRBJ2-6	once	TRBD1	TGTGCCAGCAGCTTGACAGGGGTTTCCTCTGGGGCCAACGTCCTGACTTTC	CASSLTGVSSGANVLTF
TRBV7-8	TRBJ1-4	NA	TRBD1	TGTGCCAGCAGCCCCTACAGGGGGCGAACTAATGAAAAACTGTTTTTT	CASSPYRGRTNEKLFF
TRBV7-2	TRBJ1-2	NA	TRBD1	TGTGCCAGCAGCTTAGCGGGGACAGGGTACTATGGCTACACCTTC	CASSLAGTGYYGYTF
TRBV29-1	TRBJ2-3	NA	NA	TGCAGCGCAGGGGGGGGTATTAGCACAGATACGCAGTATTTT	CSAGGGISTDTQYF
TRBV19	TRBJ2-5	NA	NA	TGTGCCAGTAGTGGACCCTTTACAGGGGGGGTCGCAGAGACCCAGTACTTC	CASSGPFTGGVAETQYF
TRBV5-1	TRBJ1-2	NA	NA	TGCGCCAGCAGCTTGGCCAGAGGGGACACACAGTACACCTTC	CASSLARGDTQYTF
TRBV10-1	TRBJ2-7	few	NA	TGCGCCAGCAGTGAAGGACCCCAAGGGAGCGAGCAGTACTTC	CASSEGPQGSEQYF
TRBV10-1	TRBJ2-1	NA	NA	TGCGCCAGCAGTGAGCCCGGGGTCCTGGGGAATGAGCAGTTCTTC	CASSEPGVLGNEQFF
TRBV18	TRBJ1-1	NA	TRBD1	TGTGCCAGCTCACCGGGACAGGGCTGGGGGGTCACTGAAGCTTTCTTT	CASSPGQGWGVTEAFF
TRBV10-3	TRBJ1-1	NA	TRBD1	TGTGCCATCAGTGGCCCTACAGGGGAGTCCACTGAAGCTTTCTTT	CAISGPTGESTEAFF
TRBV12-3/TRBV12-4	TRBJ1-6	NA	NA	TGTGCCAGCAGTTTAGATGAGGGTTCACCCCTCCACTTT	CASSLDEGSPLHF
TRBV29-1	TRBJ2-4	NA	NA	TGCAGCGTTGGAATGACTGGACAGAAAAACATTCAGTACTTC	CSVGMTGQKNIQYF
TRBV30	TRBJ2-1	NA	TRBD2	TGTGCCTGGAGTGTACGACTAGCGGGAGACAATGAGCAGTTCTTC	CAWSVRLAGDNEQFF
TRBV10-3	TRBJ2-3	NA	TRBD2	TGTGCCATCGGGGGGGATGTAAGCACAGATACGCAGTATTTT	CAIGGDVSTDTQYF
TRBV7-2	TRBJ2-3	NA	NA	TGTGCCAGCAGCTCTCTGGAGGGGGGGAGGGTTACGCAGTATTTT	CASSSLEGGRVTQYF
TRBV7-2	TRBJ2-1	NA	NA	TGTGCCAGCAGCCGCCGGGGGACTCAGGGCAATGAGCAGTTCTTC	CASSRRGTQGNEQFF
TRBV5-1	TRBJ2-3	NA	TRBD2	TGCGCCAGCAGCTTGGGGACTAGCGGGAGTACAGATACGCAGTATTTT	CASSLGTSGSTDTQYF
TRBV19	TRBJ2-7	NA	TRBD1	TGTGCCAGTAGTATGGTCGGCAGGGGGCCTGTCTACGAGCAGTACTTC	CASSMVGRGPVYEQYF
TRBV6-2/TRBV6-3	TRBJ1-4	NA	NA	TGTGCCAGCAGTTTCCGCTCAGGGGAAAAACTGTTTTTT	CASSFRSGEKLFF
TRBV18	TRBJ1-2	once	NA	TGTGCCAGCTTTTCCCCAAGGAGCTATGGCTACACCTTC	CASFSPRSYGYTF
TRBV7-6	TRBJ2-1	NA	TRBD2	TGTGCCAGCAGCGGGACTAGCGGAAAGGGGGGTGAGCAGTTCTTC	CASSGTSGKGGEQFF
TRBV2	TRBJ1-5	NA	NA	TGTGCCAGCAGGCAGAGGGCCTACGGGGTTGATCTCAATCAGCCCCAGCATTTT	CASRQRAYGVDLNQPQHF
TRBV3-1/TRBV3-2	TRBJ1-1	NA	NA	TGTGCCAGCAGCCCTCTGGGGCAGATGAACACTGAAGCTTTCTTT	CASSPLGQMNTEAFF
TRBV18	TRBJ2-2	once	NA	TGTGCCAGCTCACCAGGGCTGGGTCAGGGGAGCTCCGGGGAGCTGTTTTTT	CASSPGLGQGSSGELFF
TRBV7-3	TRBJ2-1	NA	TRBD2	TGTGCCAGCAGCTTAACAGGAGTCGCGGGAGGGTCCTACAATGAGCAGTTCTTC	CASSLTGVAGGSYNEQFF
TRBV28	TRBJ1-2	NA	NA	TGTGCCAGCACCCCGGGGGGCAGGGCTCGTGGCTACACCTTC	CASTPGGRARGYTF
TRBV28	TRBJ2-7	once	NA	TGTGCCAGCAGCACCCCAGGGCGGGGATACGAGCAGTACTTC	CASSTPGRGYEQYF
TRBV7-9	TRBJ1-5	NA	NA	TGTGCCAGCAGCTCACGGGGAAATCAGCCCCAGCATTTT	CASSSRGNQPQHF
TRBV5-6	TRBJ2-3	few	NA	TGTGCCAGCAGCTCGACTGGGTGGGGAGGCACAGATACGCAGTATTTT	CASSSTGWGGTDTQYF
TRBV6-5	TRBJ1-1	NA	NA	TGTGCCAGCAGTTCTACAGGGAGGGAGACTGAAGCTTTCTTT	CASSSTGRETEAFF